Listed below are T cell receptor beta chains from one sample, sequenced in a study of early T cells in non-severe SARS-CoV-2 infection. MiXCR, applied by TCRdb to the 5' RACE reads, yields one record per CDR3 protein. The table shows fewer than 35,000 distinct CDR3 sequences, with roughly 4.5% occurring only once. Sequencing was performed on whole blood. The receptors stem from an adult who was a healthcare worker with PCR-confirmed SARS-CoV-2 infection or an uninfected control (not recorded which). The CDR3 runs from the conserved cysteine through the conserved F or W. The order of the fields is J gene, D gene, V gene, clone size, CDR3 protein, CDR3 DNA. The D gene is left open where the match is weak. The size field is filled for only some rows; it gives once, few, many or a size class.

J gene: TRBJ2-7; D gene: -; V gene: TRBV27; clone size: many; CDR3 protein: CASSPRVRVGKNEQYF; CDR3 DNA: TGTGCCAGCAGTCCCCGTGTTCGGGTGGGCAAAAACGAGCAGTACTTC
J gene: TRBJ2-5; D gene: TRBD2; V gene: TRBV7-2; clone size: medium-sized; CDR3 protein: CASSLTGGQETQYF; CDR3 DNA: TGTGCCAGCAGCTTAACGGGAGGCCAAGAGACCCAGTACTTC
J gene: TRBJ2-1; D gene: TRBD2; V gene: TRBV7-9; clone size: -; CDR3 protein: CASSLSSSGGNEQFF; CDR3 DNA: TGTGCCAGCAGCTTATCGTCTAGCGGGGGAAATGAGCAGTTCTTC
J gene: TRBJ1-4; D gene: -; V gene: TRBV9; clone size: -; CDR3 protein: CASSVSEGFGEKLFF; CDR3 DNA: TGTGCCAGCAGCGTGTCTGAGGGGTTTGGTGAAAAACTGTTTTTT
J gene: TRBJ2-1; D gene: -; V gene: TRBV10-3; clone size: -; CDR3 protein: CAIRNSLNNEQFF; CDR3 DNA: TGTGCCATCAGGAATAGTTTGAACAATGAGCAGTTCTTC
J gene: TRBJ2-1; D gene: -; V gene: TRBV6-2/TRBV6-3; clone size: many; CDR3 protein: CASRIRLGEQFF; CDR3 DNA: TGTGCCAGCAGGATCCGACTAGGTGAGCAGTTCTTC
J gene: TRBJ1-2; D gene: -; V gene: TRBV6-2/TRBV6-3; clone size: many; CDR3 protein: CASSSQGGAYGYTF; CDR3 DNA: TGTGCCAGCAGTTCCCAGGGCGGAGCCTATGGCTACACCTTC
J gene: TRBJ2-1; D gene: -; V gene: TRBV20-1; clone size: few; CDR3 protein: CSARAQGDSYNEQFF; CDR3 DNA: TGCAGTGCTAGGGCCCAAGGGGATTCCTACAATGAGCAGTTCTTC
J gene: TRBJ1-1; D gene: -; V gene: TRBV7-2; clone size: many; CDR3 protein: CASSSGGRVGAFF; CDR3 DNA: TGTGCCAGCAGCTCGGGAGGCCGTGTGGGAGCTTTCTTT
J gene: TRBJ2-5; D gene: -; V gene: TRBV7-2; clone size: many; CDR3 protein: CASSLARTRETQYF; CDR3 DNA: TGTGCCAGCAGCTTAGCAAGAACCAGAGAGACCCAGTACTTC
J gene: TRBJ2-1; D gene: TRBD2; V gene: TRBV7-2; clone size: many; CDR3 protein: CASSLGSGSRINEQFF; CDR3 DNA: TGTGCCAGCAGCTTAGGTAGCGGGAGCCGGATCAATGAGCAGTTCTTC
J gene: TRBJ2-1; D gene: -; V gene: TRBV4-1; clone size: many; CDR3 protein: CASSQLNMISYNEQFF; CDR3 DNA: TGCGCCAGCAGCCAACTTAACATGATCTCCTACAATGAGCAGTTCTTC
J gene: TRBJ2-7; D gene: TRBD2; V gene: TRBV12-3/TRBV12-4; clone size: many; CDR3 protein: CASSQRLAGIISYEQYF; CDR3 DNA: TGTGCCAGCAGCCAACGACTAGCGGGAATAATCTCCTACGAGCAGTACTTC
J gene: TRBJ2-5; D gene: -; V gene: TRBV7-2; clone size: few; CDR3 protein: CASSPGVRRDWETQYF; CDR3 DNA: TGTGCCAGCAGCCCTGGGGTCAGGAGGGATTGGGAGACCCAGTACTTC
J gene: TRBJ1-6; D gene: -; V gene: TRBV20-1; clone size: many; CDR3 protein: CSASPGRNSPLHF; CDR3 DNA: TGCAGTGCTAGTCCCGGGCGCAATTCACCCCTCCACTTT
J gene: TRBJ2-1; D gene: TRBD2; V gene: TRBV4-2; clone size: many; CDR3 protein: CASSQLLALRNNEQFF; CDR3 DNA: TGTGCCAGCAGCCAATTACTAGCGCTTCGTAACAATGAGCAGTTCTTC